A single sample gave rise to the 10 T cell receptor beta chains below, sequenced in a study of cytomegalovirus exposure and HLA in healthy donors. PCR amplification relied on 60 Vbeta primers (plus 13 Jbeta primers). Repertoires were generated with immunoSEQ multiplex PCR, while TCRdb's copy carries only in-frame clones and drops some. The profile shows about 130,000 clones, around 86% of them singletons. The sample comprised PBMCs. The source is a man aged 18 to 30 in good health and CMV-seronegative.

The J gene is TRBJ1-4, the V gene TRBV5-1; TRBD1 is a possible D gene (5 bases). Germline loops: CDR1 SGHRS, CDR2 YFSETQ. V was shortened by 1 base and J by 8 bases, with 12 bases between the two germline ends. CDR3 size: 14 residues. The CDR3 spells CASSLSGPEEKLFF. In DNA, the CDR3 is TGCGCCAGCAGCTTGTCAGGGCCTGAAGAAAAACTGTTTTTT.

The rearrangement links TRBV4-2 to TRBJ2-2, with 12 bases identical to TRBD2. Trimming took 1 base from V and 3 from J; bases not matched to a gene: 9. This CDR3 is 19 amino acids long. Germline CDR1 is LGHNA and CDR2 is YNFKEQ. The CDR3 DNA sequence: TGTGCCAGCAGCCAAGTACGGCTAGCGGGGGGGCGGGACACCGGGGAGCTGTTTTTT. Protein product: CASSQVRLAGGRDTGELFF.

The chain carries TRBV19 and TRBJ1-1; D unclear. The V gene lost 6 bases and the J gene lost 11 bases, with 16 bases spanning the gap. CDR1 and CDR2 from the germline V gene are LNHDA and SQIVND (reference sequence). CDR3 length: 12 amino acids. The CDR3 DNA follows: TGTGCCAGTAGGTCCTCCGCCCAGTGGGCTTTCTTT. Translating it yields CASRSSAQWAFF. The full variable domain, in which reference TRBV19 and TRBJ1-1 provide the parts outside the CDR3, is DGGITQSPKYLFRKEGQNVTLSCEQNLNHDAMYWYRQDPGQGLRLIYYSQIVNDFQKGDIAEGYSVSREKKESFPLTVTSAQKNPTAFYLCASRSSAQWAFFGQGTRLTVV.

This sequence joins TRBV5-1 and TRBJ2-7; TRBD1 aligns across 7 bases. The germline CDR1 and CDR2 sequences are SGHRS and YFSETQ. This CDR3 region has 13 residues. The junction had 5 bases not matched to a gene; V was cut back by 2 bases and J by 6 bases. CDR3 in amino acids: CASSFGTVAEQYF. The CDR3 nucleotides are TGCGCCAGCAGCTTCGGGACAGTCGCCGAGCAGTACTTC.

The gene calls are TRBV5-1 and TRBJ1-6; D call uncertain. V lost 2 bases to trimming and J lost 9 bases, with 15 bases between them. The CDR3 loop spans 15 amino acids. Looked up from germline, CDR1 is SGHRS and CDR2 is YFSETQ. The CDR3 DNA follows: TGCGCCAGCAGCTTAGAGACATCAATTAGTTCACCCCTCCACTTT. Encoded protein: CASSLETSISSPLHF.

The chain recombines TRBV5-1 with TRBJ2-7; 8 bases are shared with TRBD1. Germline-derived CDR1 and CDR2 are SGHRS and YFSETQ. J lost 7 bases, V lost 3 bases, and 9 bases had no gene match. The CDR3 length is 14 residues. In DNA, the CDR3 is TGCGCCAGCAGCTGGACAGGGTTTCTTGGGGAGCAGTACTTC. Residues: CASSWTGFLGEQYF.

The chain has TRBV4-1 and TRBJ1-1; 9 positions agree with TRBD1. Looked up from germline, CDR1 is MGHRA and CDR2 is YSYEKL. V dropped 5 bases and J dropped 1; count of bases not matched to a gene: 11. The CDR3 extends over 17 amino acids. CDR3 loop: CASSEGQGLMTNTEAFF. CDR3 in DNA: TGCGCCAGCAGCGAGGGACAGGGATTAATGACGAACACTGAAGCTTTCTTT.

The gene calls are TRBV30 and TRBJ1-2; 7 bases fit TRBD1. The germline V gene has CDR1 GTSNPN and CDR2 SVGIG (reference sequence). This CDR3 has 13 amino acids. Trimming took 2 bases from V and 7 from J; bases not matched to a gene: 7. CDR3 bases: TGTGCCTGGAGTCCGACAGGGACGGGTGGCTACACCTTC. It specifies CAWSPTGTGGYTF.

The chain recombines TRBV5-1 with TRBJ2-2, with a possible D match to TRBD1 (5 bases). The CDR3 spans 14 residues. CDR1 SGHRS and CDR2 YFSETQ come from the germline V gene. The ends were cut back, 0 bases at V and 6 bases at J, with 9 bases in the middle. CDR3 region: CASSLGAGPGELFF. In DNA, the CDR3 is TGCGCCAGCAGCTTGGGTGCAGGGCCCGGGGAGCTGTTTTTT.

The J gene is TRBJ2-3, the V gene TRBV7-9; weak D call: TRBD1 (5 bases). Germline lookup yields CDR1 SEHNR and CDR2 FQNEAQ (reference sequence). There are 15 residues in the CDR3. The V end lost 2 bases, the J end lost 3 bases, and 12 bases lay between the germline ends. CDR3 amino acids: CASSLFSRVTDTQYF. The CDR3 DNA is TGTGCCAGCAGCTTATTCTCCAGGGTGACAGATACGCAGTATTTT.